These 22 T cell receptor beta chains came from one sample sequenced in a study of shared clonotypes between healthy human individuals. TCRdb keeps only in-frame clones here, not all; method: immunoSEQ multiplex PCR. Here the sample spans around 510,000 clones, about 96% being singletons. What was sequenced was naive CD4+ T cells sorted from blood. Subset of the sample: CD45RA+ positively selected. The source is a woman in her twenties or thirties in good health.

This sequence joins TRBV27 and TRBJ1-2, with a tentative D call TRBD1 (6 bases). CDR1 is MNHEY and CDR2 is SMNVEV in the germline V gene (reference sequence). Trimming pared 2 bases from V and 1 base from J, leaving 8 bases between. The CDR3 consists of 14 residues. CDR3 nucleotide sequence: TGTGCCAGCAGTTTACAACAGGGTAACTATGGCTACACCTTC. Protein sequence: CASSLQQGNYGYTF.

The genes are TRBV18 and TRBJ1-3, with 9 bases fitting TRBD1. Germline V CDR1 and CDR2: KGHSH, LQKENI. CDR3 length: 15 residues. V shed 6 bases and J 1 base; nucleotides not matched to a gene: 4. The CDR3 sequence: CASSRDRDSGNTIYF. CDR3 coding DNA: TGTGCCAGCTCCCGGGACAGGGATTCTGGAAACACCATATATTTT.

Here the CDR3 reads CASGPGVGEYEQYF. The CDR3 DNA sequence: TGTGCCAGCGGTCCCGGGGTGGGAGAGTACGAGCAGTACTTC. The gene calls are TRBV2 and TRBJ2-7, with a weak D call TRBD2 (5 bases). Germline V gene data show CDR1 as SNHLY and CDR2 as FYNNEI. V gave up 8 bases and J gave up 4 bases, with 18 bases separating them. The CDR3 contains 14 residues.

A note on this clone: Distinct nucleotide sequences in the sample also encode this CDR3. The V gene is TRBV28, the J gene TRBJ1-5; the D is unclear. With 5 bases removed from V and 5 bases from J, the gap between germline ends came to 7 bases. This CDR3 spans 12 amino acids. Germline loops: CDR1 MDHEN, CDR2 SYDVKM. The CDR3 loop is CASSTTDQPQHF. The CDR3 nucleotides are TGTGCCAGCAGTACGACTGATCAGCCCCAGCATTTT.

The V gene is TRBV19, the J gene TRBJ2-3; possibly TRBD2 for D (5 bases). Germline CDR1 LNHDA, CDR2 SQIVND (reference sequence). The CDR3 runs to 14 residues. Trimming pared 1 base from V and 2 bases from J, leaving 7 bases between. CDR3 nucleotides: TGTGCCAGTAGTATAGCGGGGATCACAGATACGCAGTATTTT. Protein product: CASSIAGITDTQYF.

The chain combines TRBV30 with TRBJ2-1, with D possibly matching TRBD2 (5 bases). CDR3 length: 18 residues. The V end lost 2 bases, the J end lost 3 bases, and 23 bases lay between the germline ends. Germline CDR1 and CDR2: GTSNPN and SVGIG (reference sequence). CDR3 DNA: TGTGCCTGGAGTTCTCGAGTTGTCCGTCAGCGGTTCTACAATGAGCAGTTCTTC. Its protein product is CAWSSRVVRQRFYNEQFF.

The chain links TRBV27 to TRBJ2-7; TRBD2 matches at 13 bases. CDR1 is MNHEY, CDR2 SMNVEV, per germline (reference sequence). The CDR3 runs 16 residues. V lost 1 base, J lost 4 bases, and 4 bases stayed unmatched. CDR3 in DNA: TGTGCCAGCAGTTTATATGGGACTAGCGGGAAGTACGAGCAGTACTTC. It is translated as CASSLYGTSGKYEQYF.

Only one count was recorded for this clone. J is TRBJ2-3 and V is TRBV4-1; D is undetermined. Germline assignment: CDR1 MGHRA and CDR2 YSYEKL. The V and J ends lost 4 bases and 6 bases respectively, with 17 bases between them. The CDR3 has 15 amino acids. The DNA of the CDR3 is TGCGCCAGCAGCCGTCTCCGGATGGCTAGGGATACGCAGTATTTT. Protein: CASSRLRMARDTQYF.

This chain joins TRBV27 and TRBJ2-2; TRBD2 matches 10 bases. J lost 5 bases, V lost 6 bases, and 6 bases had no gene match. The CDR3 contains 15 residues. Germline V gene sequence: CDR1 MNHEY, CDR2 SMNVEV (reference sequence). The CDR3 protein is CASRGLATRTGELFF. In nucleotides, the CDR3 is TGTGCCAGCAGGGGACTAGCGACGCGGACCGGGGAGCTGTTTTTT.

The V and J genes are TRBV11-2 and TRBJ2-1, with TRBD2 matching over 7 bases. Per the germline V gene, CDR1 is SGHAT and CDR2 is FQNNGV. CDR3 length: 16 residues. V shed 0 bases and J 4 bases; nucleotides not matched to a gene: 6. The CDR3 loop reads CASSLDGGREYNEQFF. The CDR3 bases are TGTGCCAGCAGCTTAGATGGTGGGAGGGAATACAATGAGCAGTTCTTC.

The V gene is TRBV11-2, the J gene TRBJ2-7, with D possibly TRBD2 on 6 matching bases. V shed 5 bases and J shed 2 bases, with 19 bases lying between them. The CDR3 spans 16 residues. Germline V gene lookup returns CDR1 SGHAT and CDR2 FQNNGV. CDR3 sequence: CASSNTVLRGTYEQYF. The CDR3 nucleotides are TGTGCCAGCAGCAATACCGTGTTACGGGGGACCTACGAGCAGTACTTC.

The chain carries TRBV21-1 and TRBJ1-5. TRBV21-1 is flagged as a pseudogene. The CDR3 has 20 amino acids. The CDR3: CASRNTVASLAHWHHQPQHF. CDR3 DNA: TGTGCCAGCAGGAACACCGTAGCTTCATTGGCACATTGGCATCATCAGCCCCAGCATTTT.

J is TRBJ2-6 and V is TRBV2, with D unclear. The CDR3 extends over 15 amino acids. V gave up 4 bases and J gave up 0 bases, with 7 bases separating them. CDR1 SNHLY and CDR2 FYNNEI come from the germline V gene. The CDR3 reads CASSVSVSGANVLTF. DNA for the CDR3: TGTGCCAGCAGTGTATCTGTCTCTGGGGCCAACGTCCTGACTTTC.

The chain joins TRBV11-3 to TRBJ2-1; 12 nucleotides align to TRBD2. The germline gives CDR1 SGHNT, CDR2 YENEEA. This CDR3 is 19 amino acids long. The J segment lost 7 bases and the V segment lost 3 bases, leaving 16 bases of the junction unmatched. The CDR3 nucleotides are TGTGCCAGCAGCTTCGGCTCGGGTCGGGGTCTAGCGGGAGGGAATGAGCAGTTCTTC. Translating it yields CASSFGSGRGLAGGNEQFF.

This rearrangement joins TRBV7-9 to TRBJ2-1; 7 bases align to TRBD1. The germline CDR1 and CDR2 sequences are SEHNR and FQNEAQ (reference sequence). CDR3 size: 16 residues. The J segment lost 8 bases and the V segment lost 1 base, leaving 11 bases of the junction unmatched. The CDR3 nucleotides read TGTGCCAGCAGCTTAGAGGGGGCGCTGGGGCACGATGAGCAGTTCTTC. Translation: CASSLEGALGHDEQFF.

The rearrangement uses TRBV19 and TRBJ2-5; 10 bases are shared with TRBD2. V lost 6 bases to trimming and J lost 5 bases; unmatched junction nucleotides: 15. From germline, CDR1 is LNHDA and CDR2 SQIVND (reference sequence). This CDR3 contains 17 residues. DNA for the CDR3: TGTGCCAGTAGCAGGCTCCTAGCGGGAGCTCTTCGGGAGACCCAGTACTTC. Translated, it gives CASSRLLAGALRETQYF.

This chain joins TRBV18 and TRBJ1-2; 8 bases are shared with TRBD1. This CDR3 spans 16 amino acids. Germline V gives CDR1 KGHSH, CDR2 LQKENI. V shed 3 bases and J 8 bases; nucleotides not matched to a gene: 14. DNA of the CDR3: TGTGCCAGCTCACCTCTCACACTGGACAGGGTCGACGGCTACACCTTC. Its protein product is CASSPLTLDRVDGYTF.

The chain recombines TRBV5-4 with TRBJ1-3; D unresolved. V gave up 4 bases and J gave up 1 base, with 15 bases separating them. The germline V gene has CDR1 SGHNT and CDR2 YYREEE (reference sequence). CDR3 length: 16 amino acids. The CDR3 DNA reads as TGTGCCAGCAGCCCGTTAGCGGAGGGATCTGGAAACACCATATATTTT. The encoded protein is CASSPLAEGSGNTIYF. Filled out from reference TRBV5-4 and TRBJ1-3, the complete variable domain reads ETGVTQSPTHLIKTRGQQVTLRCSSQSGHNTVSWYQQALGQGPQFIFQYYREEENGRGNFPPRFSGLQFPNYSSELNVNALELDDSALYLCASSPLAEGSGNTIYFGEGSWLTVV.

The chain has TRBV28 and TRBJ1-1; 11 bases agree with TRBD1. V trimming: 5 bases; J trimming: 1 base; junction bases outside the gene matches: 9. The CDR3 spans 17 residues. CDR1 is MDHEN, CDR2 SYDVKM, per germline. In nucleotides, the CDR3 is TGTGCCAGCAGTGCCCCCCGGGGACAGGGGGAGAACACTGAAGCTTTCTTT. Encoded protein: CASSAPRGQGENTEAFF. The full variable domain, rest sourced from reference TRBV28 and TRBJ1-1, is DVKVTQSSRYLVKRTGEKVFLECVQDMDHENMFWYRQDPGLGLRLIYFSYDVKMKEKGDIPEGYSVSREKKERFSLILESASTNQTSMYLCASSAPRGQGENTEAFFGQGTRLTVV.

The rearrangement joins TRBV5-1 to TRBJ1-5; a possible D gene is TRBD1 (6 bases). Trimming removed 0 bases from V and 5 bases from J, with 12 bases in between. This CDR3 comprises 15 residues. CDR1 is SGHRS, CDR2 YFSETQ, per germline. CDR3 in DNA: TGCGCCAGCAGCTTGGTTCCAGGGGTGGATCAGCCCCAGCATTTT. Translating gives CASSLVPGVDQPQHF. Filled out from reference TRBV5-1 and TRBJ1-5, the complete variable domain reads KAGVTQTPRYLIKTRGQQVTLSCSPISGHRSVSWYQQTPGQGLQFLFEYFSETQRNKGNFPGRFSGRQFSNSRSEMNVSTLELGDSALYLCASSLVPGVDQPQHFGDGTRLSIL.

The chain links TRBV5-8 to TRBJ2-3; no definite D call. V shed 6 bases and J shed 4 bases, with 9 bases lying between them. Looked up from germline, CDR1 is SGHTS and CDR2 is YDEGEE. This CDR3 contains 12 residues. Here the CDR3 DNA reads TGTGCCAGCAACGGTTTCGCAGATACGCAGTATTTT. This codes for CASNGFADTQYF.

V is TRBV10-2 and J is TRBJ1-2, with no clear D. The CDR3 runs to 14 residues. Deletions cut 0 bases from V and 8 bases from J, with 13 bases between. CDR1 WSHSY and CDR2 SAAADI come from the germline V gene. CDR3 DNA sequence: TGCGCCAGCAGTGAGTCTATAAAGGGCTACGGCTACACCTTC. Translating gives CASSESIKGYGYTF.